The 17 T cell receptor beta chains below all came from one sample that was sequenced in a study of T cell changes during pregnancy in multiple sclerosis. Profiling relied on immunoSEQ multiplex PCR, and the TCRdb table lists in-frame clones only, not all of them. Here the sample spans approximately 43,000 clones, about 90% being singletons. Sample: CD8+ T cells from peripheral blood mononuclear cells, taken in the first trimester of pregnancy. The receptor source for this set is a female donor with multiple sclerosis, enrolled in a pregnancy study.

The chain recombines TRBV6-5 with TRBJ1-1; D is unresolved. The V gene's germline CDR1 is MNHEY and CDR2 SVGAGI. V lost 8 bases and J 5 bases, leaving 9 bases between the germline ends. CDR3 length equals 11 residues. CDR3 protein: CASSRGTEAFF. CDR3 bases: TGTGCCAGCTCTCGAGGGACTGAAGCTTTCTTT.

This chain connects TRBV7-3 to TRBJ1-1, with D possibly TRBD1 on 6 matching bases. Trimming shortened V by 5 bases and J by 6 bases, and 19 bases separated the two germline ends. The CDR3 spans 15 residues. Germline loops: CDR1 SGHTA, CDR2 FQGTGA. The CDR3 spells CASSLSGGGGAEAFF. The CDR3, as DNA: TGTGCCAGCAGCCTCTCCGGGGGCGGGGGGGCTGAAGCTTTCTTT.

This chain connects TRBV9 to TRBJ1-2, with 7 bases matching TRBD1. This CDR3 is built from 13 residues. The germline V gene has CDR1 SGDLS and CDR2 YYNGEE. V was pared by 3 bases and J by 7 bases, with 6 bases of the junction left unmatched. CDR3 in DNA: TGTGCCAGCAGCGCCGAGGGGGCGCCTGGCTACACCTTC. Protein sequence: CASSAEGAPGYTF. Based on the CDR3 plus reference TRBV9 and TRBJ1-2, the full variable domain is DSGVTQTPKHLITATGQRVTLRCSPRSGDLSVYWYQQSLDQGLQFLIQYYNGEERAKGNILERFSAQQFPDLHSELNLSSLELGDSALYFCASSAEGAPGYTFGSGTRLTVV.

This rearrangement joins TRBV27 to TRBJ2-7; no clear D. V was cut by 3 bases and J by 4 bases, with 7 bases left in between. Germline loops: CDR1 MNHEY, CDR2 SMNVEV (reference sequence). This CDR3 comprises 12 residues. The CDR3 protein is CASSFSPYEQYF. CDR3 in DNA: TGTGCCAGCAGTTTTTCCCCGTACGAGCAGTACTTC.

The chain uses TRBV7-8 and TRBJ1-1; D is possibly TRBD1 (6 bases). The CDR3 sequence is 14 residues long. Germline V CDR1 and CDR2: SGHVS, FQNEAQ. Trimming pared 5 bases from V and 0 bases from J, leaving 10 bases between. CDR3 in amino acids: CASSTGTLNTEAFF. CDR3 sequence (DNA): TGTGCCAGCAGCACCGGGACACTGAACACTGAAGCTTTCTTT.

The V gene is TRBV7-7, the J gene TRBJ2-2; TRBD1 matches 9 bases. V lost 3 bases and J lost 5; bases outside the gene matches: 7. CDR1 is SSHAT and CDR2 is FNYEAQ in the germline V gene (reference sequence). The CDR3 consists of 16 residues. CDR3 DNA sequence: TGTGCCAGCAGCTTGGGGACAGGGAAAGTGACCGGGGAGCTGTTTTTT. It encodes CASSLGTGKVTGELFF.

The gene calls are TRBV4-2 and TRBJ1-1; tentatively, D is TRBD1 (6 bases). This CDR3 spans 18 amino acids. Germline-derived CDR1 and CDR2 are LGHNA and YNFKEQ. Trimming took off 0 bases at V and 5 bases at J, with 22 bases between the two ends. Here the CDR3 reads CASSQDERQAWVRTEAFF. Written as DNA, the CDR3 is TGTGCCAGCAGCCAAGATGAAAGACAGGCCTGGGTAAGGACTGAAGCTTTCTTT.

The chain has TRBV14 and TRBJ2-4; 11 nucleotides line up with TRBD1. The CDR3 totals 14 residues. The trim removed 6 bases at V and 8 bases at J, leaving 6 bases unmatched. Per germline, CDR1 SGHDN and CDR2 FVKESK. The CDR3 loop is CASSMGTGGYIQYF. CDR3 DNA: TGTGCCAGCAGTATGGGGACAGGGGGATACATTCAGTACTTC.

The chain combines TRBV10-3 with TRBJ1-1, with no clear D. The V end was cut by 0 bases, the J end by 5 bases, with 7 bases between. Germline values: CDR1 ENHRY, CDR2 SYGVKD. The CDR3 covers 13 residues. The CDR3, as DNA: TGTGCCATCAGTGAGTCAGGAGGGACTGAAGCTTTCTTT. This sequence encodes CAISESGGTEAFF.

CDR3 residues: CASSHGTTEVQETQYF. The CDR3 nucleotides are TGCGCCAGCAGCCACGGAACGACTGAAGTCCAAGAGACCCAGTACTTC. The rearrangement uses TRBV4-1 and TRBJ2-5; D is unresolved. CDR3 length equals 16 residues. Trimming left V 3 bases short and J 1 base short, with 15 bases between. Germline lookup yields CDR1 MGHRA and CDR2 YSYEKL.

The DNA for the CDR3 is TGCGCCAGCAGCCTACGACAGGGGTCTGAAGCTTTCTTT. It translates to CASSLRQGSEAFF. This chain connects TRBV4-3 to TRBJ1-1, with TRBD1 identical over 8 bases. V dropped 4 bases and J dropped 6; count of bases not matched to a gene: 4. Germline V gives CDR1 LGHNA, CDR2 YSLEER. The CDR3 sequence is 13 residues long.

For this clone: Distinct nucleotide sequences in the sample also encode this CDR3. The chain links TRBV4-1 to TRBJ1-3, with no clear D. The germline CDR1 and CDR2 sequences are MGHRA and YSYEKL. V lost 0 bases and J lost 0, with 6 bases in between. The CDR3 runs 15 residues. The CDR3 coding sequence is TGCGCCAGCAGCCAAGAAGCCGACTCTGGAAACACCATATATTTT. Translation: CASSQEADSGNTIYF.

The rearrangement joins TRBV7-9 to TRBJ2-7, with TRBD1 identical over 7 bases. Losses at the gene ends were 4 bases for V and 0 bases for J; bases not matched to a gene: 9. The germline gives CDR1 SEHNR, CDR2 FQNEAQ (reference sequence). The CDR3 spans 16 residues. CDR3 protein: CASSSRQGRSSYEQYF. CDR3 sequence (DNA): TGTGCCAGCAGCTCTAGACAGGGACGGAGCTCCTACGAGCAGTACTTC.

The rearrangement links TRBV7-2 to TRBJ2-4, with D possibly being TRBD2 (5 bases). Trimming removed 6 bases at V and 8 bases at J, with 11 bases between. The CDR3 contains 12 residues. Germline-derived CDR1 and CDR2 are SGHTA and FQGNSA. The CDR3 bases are TGTGCCAGCAGTTTTATTAGCGACATTCAGTACTTC. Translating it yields CASSFISDIQYF.

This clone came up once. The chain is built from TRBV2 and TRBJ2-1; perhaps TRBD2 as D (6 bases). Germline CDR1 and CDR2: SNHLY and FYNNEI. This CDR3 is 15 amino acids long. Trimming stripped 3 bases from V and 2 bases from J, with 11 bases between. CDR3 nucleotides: TGTGCCAGCAGTGATTTAGCGGAGACCTACAATGAGCAGTTCTTC. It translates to CASSDLAETYNEQFF. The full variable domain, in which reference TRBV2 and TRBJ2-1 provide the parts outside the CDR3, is EPEVTQTPSHQVTQMGQEVILRCVPISNHLYFYWYRQILGQKVEFLVSFYNNEISEKSEIFDDQFSVERPDGSNFTLKIRSTKLEDSAMYFCASSDLAETYNEQFFGPGTRLTVL.

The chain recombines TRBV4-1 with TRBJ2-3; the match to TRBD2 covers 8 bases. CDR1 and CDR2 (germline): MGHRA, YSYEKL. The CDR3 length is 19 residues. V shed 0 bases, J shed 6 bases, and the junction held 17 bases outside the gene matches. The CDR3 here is CASSQDFQWEAGVVDTQYF. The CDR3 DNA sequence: TGCGCCAGCAGCCAAGATTTCCAATGGGAAGCGGGGGTCGTTGATACGCAGTATTTT.

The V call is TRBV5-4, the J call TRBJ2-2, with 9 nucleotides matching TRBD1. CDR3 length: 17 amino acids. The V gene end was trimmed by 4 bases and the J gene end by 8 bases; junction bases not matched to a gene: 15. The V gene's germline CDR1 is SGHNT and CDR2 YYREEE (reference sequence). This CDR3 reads CASSPDGTGSPWGELFF. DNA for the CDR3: TGTGCCAGCAGCCCGGATGGGACAGGGAGCCCATGGGGGGAGCTGTTTTTT.